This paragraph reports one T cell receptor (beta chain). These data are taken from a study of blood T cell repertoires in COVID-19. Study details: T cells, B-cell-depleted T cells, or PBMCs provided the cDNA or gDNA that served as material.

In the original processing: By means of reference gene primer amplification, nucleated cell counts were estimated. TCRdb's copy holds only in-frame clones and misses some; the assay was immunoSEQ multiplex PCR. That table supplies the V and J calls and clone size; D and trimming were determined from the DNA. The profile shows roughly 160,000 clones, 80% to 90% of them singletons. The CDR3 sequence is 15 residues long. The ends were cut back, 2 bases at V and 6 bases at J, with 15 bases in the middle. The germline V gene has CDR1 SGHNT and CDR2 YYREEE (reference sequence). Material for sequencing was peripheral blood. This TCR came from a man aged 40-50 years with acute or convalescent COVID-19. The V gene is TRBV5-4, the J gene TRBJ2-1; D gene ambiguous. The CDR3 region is CASSLTNGFGNEQFF. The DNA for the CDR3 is TGTGCCAGCAGCTTAACCAACGGGTTCGGCAATGAGCAGTTCTTC.